This note documents a single T cell receptor (beta chain) sequence. Its antigen is not identified. Cells were stimulated with CMV-infected fibroblast lysates at around 9.1 ug/mL. Memory cells lacking CD40L and CD69 with high CD45RO were sorted. The CDR3 runs to 11 residues. Trimming left V 4 bases short and J 4 bases short, with 5 bases between. Germline-derived CDR1 and CDR2 are GTSNPN and SVGIG (reference sequence). Sequencing used immunoSEQ version 4 in survey mode. Sequencing used immunoSEQ multiplex PCR; TCRdb keeps in-frame clones, though not all of them. Of tens of thousands of clones in the sample, roughly four fifths were seen once. This specimen belongs to a study of persistence of HIV-infected CD4 T cells.

The receptor's source is an adult man with HIV who was CMV-seropositive. The sequencing here drew on CD4+ T cells sorted from PBMCs after roughly 18-hour stimulation, taken from a patient who received antiretroviral therapy. The chain couples TRBV30 to TRBJ1-3, with D unresolved. DNA for the CDR3: TGTGCCTGGACAGGCGGAAACACCATATATTTT. Protein: CAWTGGNTIYF.